What follows is one T cell receptor beta chain and its context. Its specificity is not known. The data were taken from a study of cytomegalovirus exposure and HLA in healthy donors. General study points: For TCR beta chains, V- and J-gene trimming was later linked to a missense DCLRE1C variant.

Amplification used 60 Vbeta primers and 13 Jbeta primers. Only in-frame clones appear in the TCRdb table, and some are missing; sequencing was by immunoSEQ multiplex PCR. The table includes about 140,000 clones, approximately 85% detected once. Sequencing used PBMCs. The sequence was collected from a woman aged 40 to 49 in good health and CMV-seronegative.

The CDR3 DNA sequence: TGTGCCAGCAGTCCTGGACAGGGGACCTCCTACGAGCAGTACTTC. This sequence encodes CASSPGQGTSYEQYF. The chain carries TRBV5-4 and TRBJ2-7, with 9 bases fitting TRBD1. Trimming took 5 bases from V and 0 from J; bases not matched to a gene: 6. The germline V gene encodes CDR1 SGHNT and CDR2 YYREEE (reference sequence). The CDR3 spans 15 residues.